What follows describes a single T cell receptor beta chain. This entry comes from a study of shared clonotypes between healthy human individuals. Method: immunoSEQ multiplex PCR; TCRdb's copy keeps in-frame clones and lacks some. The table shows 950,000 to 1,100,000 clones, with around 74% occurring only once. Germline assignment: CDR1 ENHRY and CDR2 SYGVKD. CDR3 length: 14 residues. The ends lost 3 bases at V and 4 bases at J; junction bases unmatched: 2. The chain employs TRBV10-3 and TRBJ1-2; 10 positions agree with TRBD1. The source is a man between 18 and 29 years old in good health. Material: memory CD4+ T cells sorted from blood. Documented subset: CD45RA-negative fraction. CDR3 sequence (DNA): TGTGCCATCAGTGAAGGACAGGGGGTCTATGGCTACACCTTC. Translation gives CAISEGQGVYGYTF.